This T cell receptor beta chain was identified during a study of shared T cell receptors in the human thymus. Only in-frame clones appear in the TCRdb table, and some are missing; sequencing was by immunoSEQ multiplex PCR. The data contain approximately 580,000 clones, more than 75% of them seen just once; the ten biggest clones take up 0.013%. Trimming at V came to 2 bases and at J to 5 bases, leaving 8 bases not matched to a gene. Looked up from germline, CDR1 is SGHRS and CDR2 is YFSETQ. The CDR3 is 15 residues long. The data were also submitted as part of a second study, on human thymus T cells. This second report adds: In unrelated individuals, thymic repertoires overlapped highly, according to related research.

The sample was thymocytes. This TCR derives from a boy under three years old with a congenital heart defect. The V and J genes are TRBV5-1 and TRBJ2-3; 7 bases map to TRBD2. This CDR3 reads CASSFMAGAGDTQYF. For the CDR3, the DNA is TGCGCCAGCAGCTTCATGGCGGGAGCAGGAGATACGCAGTATTTT.